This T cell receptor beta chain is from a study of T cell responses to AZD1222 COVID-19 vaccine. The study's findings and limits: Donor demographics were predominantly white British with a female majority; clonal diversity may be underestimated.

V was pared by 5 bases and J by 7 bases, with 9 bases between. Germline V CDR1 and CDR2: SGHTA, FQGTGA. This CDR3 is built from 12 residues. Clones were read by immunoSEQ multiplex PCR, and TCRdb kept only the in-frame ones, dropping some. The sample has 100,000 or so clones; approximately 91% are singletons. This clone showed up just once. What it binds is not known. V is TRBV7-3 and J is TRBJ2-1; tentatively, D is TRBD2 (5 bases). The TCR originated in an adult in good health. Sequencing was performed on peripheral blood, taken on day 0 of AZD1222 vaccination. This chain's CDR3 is CASSGTGNEQFF. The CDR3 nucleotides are TGTGCCAGCAGCGGCACGGGGAATGAGCAGTTCTTC.